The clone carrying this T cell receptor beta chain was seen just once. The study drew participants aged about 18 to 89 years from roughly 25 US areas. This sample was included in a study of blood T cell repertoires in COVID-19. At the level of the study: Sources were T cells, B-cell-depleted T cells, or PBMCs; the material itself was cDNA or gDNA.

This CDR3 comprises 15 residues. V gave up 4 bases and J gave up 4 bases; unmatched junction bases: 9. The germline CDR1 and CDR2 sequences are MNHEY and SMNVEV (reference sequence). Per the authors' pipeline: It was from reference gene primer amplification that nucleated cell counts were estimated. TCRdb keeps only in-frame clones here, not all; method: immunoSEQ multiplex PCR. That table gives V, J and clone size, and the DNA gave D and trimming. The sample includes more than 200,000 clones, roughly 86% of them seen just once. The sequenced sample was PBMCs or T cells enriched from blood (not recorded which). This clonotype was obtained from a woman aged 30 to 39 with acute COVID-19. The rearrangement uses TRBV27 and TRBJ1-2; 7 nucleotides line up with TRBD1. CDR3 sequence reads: CASSSPSQGRYGYTF. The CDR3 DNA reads TGTGCCAGCAGTTCGCCCTCACAGGGGCGCTATGGCTACACCTTC.